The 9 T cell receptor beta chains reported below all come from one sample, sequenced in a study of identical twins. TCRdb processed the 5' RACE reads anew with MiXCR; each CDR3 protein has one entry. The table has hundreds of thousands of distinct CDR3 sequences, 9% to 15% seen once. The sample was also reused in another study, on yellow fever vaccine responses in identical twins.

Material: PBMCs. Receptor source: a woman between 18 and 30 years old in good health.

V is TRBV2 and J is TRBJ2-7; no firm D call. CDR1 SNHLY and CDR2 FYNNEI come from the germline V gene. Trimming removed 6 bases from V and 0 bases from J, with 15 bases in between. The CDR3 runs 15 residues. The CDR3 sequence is CASRVDRLSSYEQYF. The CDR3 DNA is TGTGCCAGCAGAGTAGACCGTCTAAGCTCCTACGAGCAGTACTTC. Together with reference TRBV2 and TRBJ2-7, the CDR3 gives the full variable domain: EPEVTQTPSHQVTQMGQEVILRCVPISNHLYFYWYRQILGQKVEFLVSFYNNEISEKSEIFDDQFSVERPDGSNFTLKIRSTKLEDSAMYFCASRVDRLSSYEQYFGPGTRLTVT.

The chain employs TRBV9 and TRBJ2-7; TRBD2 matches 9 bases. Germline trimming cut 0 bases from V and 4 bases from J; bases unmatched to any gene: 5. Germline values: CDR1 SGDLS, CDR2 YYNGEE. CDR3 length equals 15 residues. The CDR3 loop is CASSVDVAGVYEQYF. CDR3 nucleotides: TGTGCCAGCAGCGTAGACGTAGCGGGAGTGTACGAGCAGTACTTC. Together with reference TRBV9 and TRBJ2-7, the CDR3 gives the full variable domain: DSGVTQTPKHLITATGQRVTLRCSPRSGDLSVYWYQQSLDQGLQFLIQYYNGEERAKGNILERFSAQQFPDLHSELNLSSLELGDSALYFCASSVDVAGVYEQYFGPGTRLTVT.

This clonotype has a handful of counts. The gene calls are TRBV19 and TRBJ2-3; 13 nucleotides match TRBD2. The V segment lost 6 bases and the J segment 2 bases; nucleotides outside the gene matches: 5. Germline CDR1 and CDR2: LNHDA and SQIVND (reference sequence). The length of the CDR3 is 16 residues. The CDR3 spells CASSKGLAGTTDTQYF. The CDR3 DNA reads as TGTGCCAGTAGCAAGGGACTAGCGGGAACCACAGATACGCAGTATTTT.

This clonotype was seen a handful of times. The CDR3 is CASSTLAGGTTDTQYF. The DNA of the CDR3 is TGTGCCAGCAGTACCCTAGCGGGGGGGACCACAGATACGCAGTATTTT. V is TRBV28 and J is TRBJ2-3, with TRBD2 matching 12 bases. Germline lookup yields CDR1 MDHEN and CDR2 SYDVKM. This CDR3 is built from 16 residues. Losses at the gene ends were 5 bases for V and 2 bases for J; bases not matched to a gene: 5. The entire variable domain, with the rest obtained from reference TRBV28 and TRBJ2-3, is as follows: DVKVTQSSRYLVKRTGEKVFLECVQDMDHENMFWYRQDPGLGLRLIYFSYDVKMKEKGDIPEGYSVSREKKERFSLILESASTNQTSMYLCASSTLAGGTTDTQYFGPGTRLTVL.

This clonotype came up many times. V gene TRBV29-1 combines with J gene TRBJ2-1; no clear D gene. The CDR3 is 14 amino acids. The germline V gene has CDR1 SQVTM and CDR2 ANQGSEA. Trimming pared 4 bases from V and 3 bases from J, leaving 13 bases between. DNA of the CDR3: TGCAGCGTTGCCCGAGATGGTCTCTACAATGAGCAGTTCTTC. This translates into CSVARDGLYNEQFF.

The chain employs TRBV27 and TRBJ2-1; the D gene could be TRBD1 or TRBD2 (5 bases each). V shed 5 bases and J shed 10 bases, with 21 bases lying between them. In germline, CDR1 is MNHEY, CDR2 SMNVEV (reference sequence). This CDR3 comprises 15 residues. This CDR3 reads CASSPRTSPTGEQFF. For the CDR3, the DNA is TGTGCCAGCAGTCCCCGGACTTCCCCCACAGGCGAGCAGTTCTTC.

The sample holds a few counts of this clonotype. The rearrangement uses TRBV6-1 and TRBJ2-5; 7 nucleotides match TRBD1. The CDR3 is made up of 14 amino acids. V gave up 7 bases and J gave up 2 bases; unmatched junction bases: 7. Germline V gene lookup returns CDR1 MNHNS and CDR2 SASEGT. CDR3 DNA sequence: TGTGCCAGCAATCTTCCGGGACAGCAAGAGACCCAGTACTTC. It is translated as CASNLPGQQETQYF.

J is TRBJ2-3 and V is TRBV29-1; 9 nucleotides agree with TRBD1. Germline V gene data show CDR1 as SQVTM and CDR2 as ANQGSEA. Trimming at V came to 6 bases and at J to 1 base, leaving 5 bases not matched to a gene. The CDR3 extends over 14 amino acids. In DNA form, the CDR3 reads TGCAGCGTGGGGACAGGGTGGGGCACAGATACGCAGTATTTT. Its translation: CSVGTGWGTDTQYF.

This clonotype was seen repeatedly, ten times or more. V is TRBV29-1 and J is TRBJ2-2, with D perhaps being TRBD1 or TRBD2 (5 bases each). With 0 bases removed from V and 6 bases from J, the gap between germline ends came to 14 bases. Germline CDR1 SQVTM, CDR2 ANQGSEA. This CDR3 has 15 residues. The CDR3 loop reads CSVEDGGSKAGELFF. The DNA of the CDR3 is TGCAGCGTTGAAGATGGGGGTAGCAAAGCCGGGGAGCTGTTTTTT.